The 9 T cell receptor beta chains presented below share a single source sample, sequenced in a study of shared clonotypes between healthy human individuals. Sequencing was performed with immunoSEQ multiplex PCR; in TCRdb, only in-frame clones are kept and a portion is missing. The sample includes some 1.5 million clones, 95% to 99% seen only once; the top ten take around 0.45%. The specimen sequenced was naive CD4+ T cells sorted from blood. Stated subset: CD45RA+ positively selected. The receptors stem from a man aged 25 to 45 in good health.

This chain uses TRBV5-1 with TRBJ2-5; D possibly corresponds to TRBD1 (5 bases). The CDR3 loop spans 14 amino acids. V lost 4 bases to trimming and J lost 2 bases, with 12 bases between them. The V gene's germline CDR1 is SGHRS and CDR2 YFSETQ. The CDR3, as DNA: TGCGCCAGCAGCGGGCAGGGCTGGCAAGAGACCCAGTACTTC. Amino acid sequence: CASSGQGWQETQYF.

V and J are TRBV28 and TRBJ2-7, with D uncertain. Germline CDR1 and CDR2: MDHEN and SYDVKM. V gave up 5 bases and J gave up 6 bases, with 20 bases separating them. The CDR3 sequence is 15 residues long. Written as DNA, the CDR3 is TGTGCCAGCAGTCCGCCGTCGGTGGAGTTGGTCGAGCAGTACTTC. Residues: CASSPPSVELVEQYF.

In this sample, this clone turned up once. V and J are TRBV4-1 and TRBJ2-7; 7 bases match TRBD2. CDR1 and CDR2 from the germline V gene are MGHRA and YSYEKL. With 5 bases clipped from V and 2 bases from J, the junction kept 12 bases outside the gene matches. The CDR3 has 16 amino acids. The CDR3 sequence is CASSAGGGRGAYEQYF. The CDR3 region has the DNA TGCGCCAGCAGCGCGGGTGGCGGGAGAGGGGCCTACGAGCAGTACTTC.

V and J are TRBV15 and TRBJ1-1; no clear D gene. Trimming took off 5 bases at V and 4 bases at J, with 14 bases between the two ends. Looked up from germline, CDR1 is LNHNV and CDR2 is YYDKDF (reference sequence). This CDR3 has 14 residues. The CDR3 coding sequence is TGTGCCACCAGCGTTCGAGGAGGCGGCACTGAAGCTTTCTTT. Translated: CATSVRGGGTEAFF.

V usage is TRBV10-1 and J usage is TRBJ2-5, with a tentative D call TRBD2 (6 bases). The CDR3 loop spans 13 amino acids. Germline CDR1 reads WNHNN; CDR2 reads SYGVQD (reference sequence). V was clipped by 4 bases and J by 1 base, with 7 bases between them. CDR3 residues: CASSVAAQETQYF. CDR3 nucleotide sequence: TGCGCCAGCAGTGTAGCGGCCCAAGAGACCCAGTACTTC.

A word on this clone: Within the sample, other DNA sequences also encode this same CDR3. This chain connects TRBV2 to TRBJ2-5, with 7 bases matching TRBD2. CDR1 is SNHLY and CDR2 is FYNNEI in the germline V gene. CDR3 size: 13 residues. J was trimmed by 5 bases and V by 2 bases; bases with no gene match: 2. This CDR3 reads CASSEYGRETQYF. The CDR3 DNA reads as TGTGCCAGCAGTGAATACGGGAGGGAGACCCAGTACTTC.

In this sample, this clone turned up once. This chain uses TRBV7-1 with TRBJ2-6, with D possibly called TRBD1 or TRBD2 (5 bases each). TRBV7-1 is an open reading frame whose function is uncertain. The CDR3 has 17 amino acids. The V and J ends lost 5 bases and 5 bases respectively, with 19 bases between them. The CDR3 sequence: CASSKRGGQSRANVLTF. CDR3 nucleotide sequence: TGTGCCAGCAGCAAGCGAGGAGGACAAAGTCGGGCCAACGTCCTGACTTTC.

The CDR3 DNA reads TGTGCCAGCAGCTTGGCTCTCCGAGGTGAGCAGTACTTC. It yields the protein CASSLALRGEQYF. The rearrangement links TRBV5-4 to TRBJ2-7; D gene ambiguous. Trimming removed 0 bases from V and 7 bases from J, with 11 bases in between. The CDR3 extends over 13 amino acids. CDR1 is SGHNT and CDR2 is YYREEE in the germline V gene (reference sequence).

V usage is TRBV28 and J usage is TRBJ1-2; TRBD1 is a possible D gene (6 bases). Trimming shortened V by 6 bases and J by 4 bases, and 15 bases separated the two germline ends. Germline CDR1 is MDHEN and CDR2 is SYDVKM. The CDR3 has 14 amino acids. CDR3 nucleotides: TGTGCCAGCAGACACAGGGCCCTTGGCTATGGCTACACCTTC. It specifies CASRHRALGYGYTF.